This T cell receptor beta chain was captured in a study of cytomegalovirus exposure and HLA in healthy donors. Trimming took off 2 bases at V and 0 bases at J, with 23 bases between the two ends. The CDR3 contains 20 residues. The germline V gene has CDR1 MDHEN and CDR2 SYDVKM. Researchers ran the PCR with 60 Vbeta and 13 Jbeta primers. Profiling relied on immunoSEQ multiplex PCR, and the TCRdb table lists in-frame clones only, not all of them. The sample consists of roughly 100,000 clones, 69% of them appearing once. The rearrangement uses TRBV28 and TRBJ1-5; possible D gene TRBD1, 6 bases. The TCR sequence derives from a man younger than 40 in good health and CMV-seronegative. Sample: PBMCs. CDR3 residues: CASSLRGQTFAIYSNQPQHF. CDR3 in DNA: TGTGCCAGCAGTTTAAGGGGACAAACCTTCGCCATTTATAGCAATCAGCCCCAGCATTTT.